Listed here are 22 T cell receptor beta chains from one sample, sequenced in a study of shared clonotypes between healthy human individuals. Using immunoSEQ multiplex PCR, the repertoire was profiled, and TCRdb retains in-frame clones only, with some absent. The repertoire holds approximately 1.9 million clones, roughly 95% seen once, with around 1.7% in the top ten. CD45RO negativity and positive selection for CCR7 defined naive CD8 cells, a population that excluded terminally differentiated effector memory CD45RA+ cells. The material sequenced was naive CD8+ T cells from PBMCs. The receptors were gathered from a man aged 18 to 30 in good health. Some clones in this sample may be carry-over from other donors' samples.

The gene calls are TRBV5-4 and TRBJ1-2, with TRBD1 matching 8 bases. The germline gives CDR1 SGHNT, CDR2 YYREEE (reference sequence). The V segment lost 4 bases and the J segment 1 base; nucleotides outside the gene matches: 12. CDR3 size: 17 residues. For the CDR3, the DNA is TGTGCCAGCAGCCAGGGACAGGTCCAGATCCTTAACTATGGCTACACCTTC. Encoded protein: CASSQGQVQILNYGYTF.

DNA for the CDR3: TGTGCCATCAGGACAGGGGATGCGAACACTGAAGCTTTCTTT. Residues: CAIRTGDANTEAFF. The chain recombines TRBV10-3 with TRBJ1-1; 8 nucleotides align to TRBD1. The germline V gene has CDR1 ENHRY and CDR2 SYGVKD. The CDR3 covers 14 residues. V gave up 6 bases and J gave up 1 base; unmatched junction bases: 4.

CDR3: CASLAGGRNTGELFF. CDR3 bases: TGTGCCAGCTTAGCGGGGGGTCGGAACACCGGGGAGCTGTTTTTT. The rearrangement uses TRBV7-9 and TRBJ2-2; 10 bases fit TRBD2. This CDR3 contains 15 residues. The V and J ends lost 8 bases and 1 base, in that order; junction bases with no gene match: 4. From germline, CDR1 is SEHNR and CDR2 FQNEAQ (reference sequence).

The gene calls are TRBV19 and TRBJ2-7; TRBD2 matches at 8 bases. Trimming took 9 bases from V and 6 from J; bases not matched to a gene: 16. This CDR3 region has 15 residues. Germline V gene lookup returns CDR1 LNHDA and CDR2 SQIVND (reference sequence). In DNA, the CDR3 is TGTGCCAGCGGGACTCTAGCGGGCGAGCGGTCCGAGCAGTACTTC. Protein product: CASGTLAGERSEQYF.

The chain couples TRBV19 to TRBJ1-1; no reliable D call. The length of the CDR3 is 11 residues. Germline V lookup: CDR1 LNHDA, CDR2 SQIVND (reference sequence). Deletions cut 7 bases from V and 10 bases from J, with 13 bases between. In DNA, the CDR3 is TGTGCCAGTATCCTCCGGGCTGGAGCTTTCTTT. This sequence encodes CASILRAGAFF.

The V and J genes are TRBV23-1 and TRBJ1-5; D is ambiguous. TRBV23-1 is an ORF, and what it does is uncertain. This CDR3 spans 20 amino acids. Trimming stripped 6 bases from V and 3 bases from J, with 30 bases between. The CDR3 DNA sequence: TGCGCCAGCAGACTAACGATCCTCAGTCGTCCCAGATTTCTCAATCAGCCCCAGCATTTT. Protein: CASRLTILSRPRFLNQPQHF.

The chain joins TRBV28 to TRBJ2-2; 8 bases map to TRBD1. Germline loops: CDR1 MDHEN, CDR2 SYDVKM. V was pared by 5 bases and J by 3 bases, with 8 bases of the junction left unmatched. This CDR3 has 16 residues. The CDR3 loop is CASSLSDRVYTGELFF. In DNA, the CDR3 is TGTGCCAGCAGTCTGTCGGACAGGGTTTACACCGGGGAGCTGTTTTTT.

CDR3 loop: CASSPGTGVGELFF. The CDR3 DNA reads as TGTGCCAGCAGCCCCGGGACAGGGGTCGGGGAGCTGTTTTTT. The rearrangement uses TRBV13 and TRBJ2-2; TRBD1 matches 10 bases. CDR3 length: 14 residues. The trim removed 5 bases at V and 7 bases at J, leaving 4 bases unmatched. The germline V gene encodes CDR1 PRHDT and CDR2 FYEKMQ (reference sequence).

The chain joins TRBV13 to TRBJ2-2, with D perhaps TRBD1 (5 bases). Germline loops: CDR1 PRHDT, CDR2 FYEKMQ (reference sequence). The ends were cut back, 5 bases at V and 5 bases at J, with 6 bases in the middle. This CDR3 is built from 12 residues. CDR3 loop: CASSQGTGELFF. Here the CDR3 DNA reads TGTGCCAGCAGCCAGGGAACCGGGGAGCTGTTTTTT. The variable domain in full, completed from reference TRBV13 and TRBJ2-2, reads AAGVIQSPRHLIKEKRETATLKCYPIPRHDTVYWYQQGPGQDPQFLISFYEKMQSDKGSIPDRFSAQQFSDYHSELNMSSLELGDSALYFCASSQGTGELFFGEGSRLTVL.

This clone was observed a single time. The CDR3 sequence is CASSLPDNEKLFF. CDR3 sequence (DNA): TGTGCCAGCAGTCTCCCGGATAATGAAAAACTGTTTTTT. The chain uses TRBV6-9 and TRBJ1-4; D ambiguous. This CDR3 has 13 amino acids. Deletions cut 5 bases from V and 4 bases from J, with 8 bases between. In germline, CDR1 is MNHGY, CDR2 SVAAGI.

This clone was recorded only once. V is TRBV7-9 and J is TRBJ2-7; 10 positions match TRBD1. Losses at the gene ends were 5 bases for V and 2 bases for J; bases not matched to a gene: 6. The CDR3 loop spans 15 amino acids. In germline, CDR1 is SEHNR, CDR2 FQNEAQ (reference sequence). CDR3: CASSPKGQGTYEQYF. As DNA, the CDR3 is TGTGCCAGCAGCCCCAAGGGACAGGGGACCTACGAGCAGTACTTC.

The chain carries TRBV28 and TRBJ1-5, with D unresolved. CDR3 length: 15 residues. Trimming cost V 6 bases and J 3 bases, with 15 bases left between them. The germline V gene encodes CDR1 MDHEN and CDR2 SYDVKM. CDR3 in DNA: TGTGCCAGCAGCCATACGAGGCCGATCAATCAGCCCCAGCATTTT. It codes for CASSHTRPINQPQHF.

CDR3 DNA sequence: TGTGCCAGTAGTATGGTCGGGCGGGGGGGCCTGGCGGAGCAGTTCTTC. Amino acid sequence: CASSMVGRGGLAEQFF. This chain uses TRBV19 with TRBJ2-1, with 9 nucleotides matching TRBD2. V lost 3 bases to trimming and J lost 10 bases; unmatched junction nucleotides: 13. This CDR3 is built from 16 residues. Germline CDR1 reads LNHDA; CDR2 reads SQIVND (reference sequence).

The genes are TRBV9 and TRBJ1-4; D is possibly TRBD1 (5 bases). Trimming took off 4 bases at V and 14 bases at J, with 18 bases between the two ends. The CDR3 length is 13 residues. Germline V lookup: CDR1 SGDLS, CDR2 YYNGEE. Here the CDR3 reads CASSPSGKSGLFF. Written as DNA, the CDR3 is TGTGCCAGCAGCCCCTCAGGGAAATCGGGGCTGTTTTTT.

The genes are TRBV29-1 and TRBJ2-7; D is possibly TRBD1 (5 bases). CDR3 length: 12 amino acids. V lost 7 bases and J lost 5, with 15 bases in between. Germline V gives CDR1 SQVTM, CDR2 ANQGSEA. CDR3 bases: TGCAGCGCTGGGGCCCTACAGAACGAGCAGTACTTC. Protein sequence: CSAGALQNEQYF.

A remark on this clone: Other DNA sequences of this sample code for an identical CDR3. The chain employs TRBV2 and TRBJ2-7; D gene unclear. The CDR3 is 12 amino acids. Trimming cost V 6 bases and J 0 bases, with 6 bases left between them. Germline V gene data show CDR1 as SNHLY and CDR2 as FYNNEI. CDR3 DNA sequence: TGTGCCAGCAGCGAAAACTCCTACGAGCAGTACTTC. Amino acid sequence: CASSENSYEQYF.

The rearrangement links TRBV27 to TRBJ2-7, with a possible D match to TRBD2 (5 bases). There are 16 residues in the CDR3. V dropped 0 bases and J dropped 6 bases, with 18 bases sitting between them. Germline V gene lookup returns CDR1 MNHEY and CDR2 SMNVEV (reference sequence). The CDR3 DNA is TGTGCCAGCAGTTTATCCGGGATCGAGGCCGTCGGCGAGCAGTACTTC. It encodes CASSLSGIEAVGEQYF.

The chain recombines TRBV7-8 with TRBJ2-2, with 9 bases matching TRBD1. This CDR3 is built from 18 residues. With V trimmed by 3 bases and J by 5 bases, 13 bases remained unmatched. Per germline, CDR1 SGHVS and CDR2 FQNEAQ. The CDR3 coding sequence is TGTGCCAGCAGCTTGGTGCTGGCGGGACAGGGACCAACCGGGGAGCTGTTTTTT. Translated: CASSLVLAGQGPTGELFF.

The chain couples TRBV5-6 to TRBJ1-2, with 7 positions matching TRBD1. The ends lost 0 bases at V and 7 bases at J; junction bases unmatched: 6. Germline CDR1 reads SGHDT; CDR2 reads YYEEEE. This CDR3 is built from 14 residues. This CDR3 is CASSLDVTGSGYTF. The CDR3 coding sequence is TGTGCCAGCAGCTTGGATGTGACAGGGAGTGGCTACACCTTC.

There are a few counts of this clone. This CDR3 reads CASSTKNTGELFF. Here the CDR3 DNA reads TGTGCCAGCAGTACCAAAAACACCGGGGAGCTGTTTTTT. The chain is built from TRBV25-1 and TRBJ2-2; D is ambiguous. Trimming took off 5 bases at V and 2 bases at J, with 6 bases between the two ends. Looked up from germline, CDR1 is MGHDK and CDR2 is SYGVNS. This CDR3 contains 13 residues.

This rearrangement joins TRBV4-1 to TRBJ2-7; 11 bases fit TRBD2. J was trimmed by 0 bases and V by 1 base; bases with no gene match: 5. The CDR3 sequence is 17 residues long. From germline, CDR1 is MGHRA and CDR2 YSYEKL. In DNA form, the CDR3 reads TGCGCCAGCAGCCAAGTTGGGACTAGCGGTAGCTCCTACGAGCAGTACTTC. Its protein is CASSQVGTSGSSYEQYF.

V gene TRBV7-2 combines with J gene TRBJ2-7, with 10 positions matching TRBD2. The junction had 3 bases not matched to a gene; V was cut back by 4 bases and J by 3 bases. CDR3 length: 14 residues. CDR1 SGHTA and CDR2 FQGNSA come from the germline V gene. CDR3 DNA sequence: TGTGCCAGCAGCTCTAGCGGGAGTTTCTACGAGCAGTACTTC. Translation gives CASSSSGSFYEQYF.